Below, 7 T cell receptor beta chains from the same sample are listed, as sequenced in a study of tumor-infiltrating lymphocytes in primary liver carcinoma (dated by TCRdb to about 2017). Blood RNA was extracted from unsorted whole blood using TRIzol reagent, and germline DNA was obtained with the DNeasy Blood & Tissue kit. The sample was run on an Illumina HiSeq 2500. Starting from about 500 ng total RNA, TCRbeta-specific cDNA was produced by reverse transcription with a constant-region primer and ProtoScript II reverse transcriptase. The TCRbeta libraries were prepared through three rounds of nested multiplex PCR following a slightly modified ARM-PCR procedure. Each of the first two PCR rounds ran for nine to eleven cycles and used multiplex TRBV1-TRBV30 forward primers together with a Cbeta reverse primer. TCRdb applied fastp at Q25 and MiXCR to the public reads, then kept only in-frame beta chains. Every CDR3 protein is listed once, alongside the most common genes and DNA of its rows. For this sample the table gives 150,000 to 200,000 distinct CDR3 sequences, of which 50% to 75% were detected only once. Of the sample, less than 75% is held by the ten largest clones.

Sequenced material: peripheral blood. These receptors came from a man aged 40-50 years with primary liver carcinoma and hepatitis B virus infection.

Many counts were recorded for this clonotype. The chain combines TRBV11-3 with TRBJ2-7; TRBD2 matches 8 bases. The CDR3 covers 17 residues. V was clipped by 5 bases and J by 0 bases; unmatched bases: 12. Germline V gives CDR1 SGHNT, CDR2 YENEEA. The CDR3 sequence is CASSRPLTSGPSYEQYF. In DNA form, the CDR3 reads TGTGCCAGCAGCCGCCCACTCACTAGCGGTCCCTCCTACGAGCAGTACTTC.

This clonotype was counted between two and nine times. The chain links TRBV6-5 to TRBJ2-5; D is possibly TRBD1 or TRBD2 (5 bases each). CDR3 length equals 16 residues. V gave up 0 bases and J gave up 5 bases, with 16 bases separating them. The germline CDR1 and CDR2 sequences are MNHEY and SVGAGI. The CDR3 loop reads CASSYSTGTLAETQYF. CDR3 in DNA: TGTGCCAGCAGTTACTCAACCGGGACCTTAGCGGAGACCCAGTACTTC.

This clonotype was seen a single time. One junction end disagrees with the germline gene, perhaps due to a read error. V is TRBV6-1 and J is TRBJ2-6; 7 bases are a match to TRBD1. CDR3 size: 18 residues. Germline V CDR1 and CDR2: MNHNS, SASEGT. DNA for the CDR3: TGTGCCAGCAGACATACGGGGACAGTACCATCTGGGGCCAACGTCCTGGCTTTC. It codes for CASRHTGTVPSGANVLAF.

The chain recombines TRBV4-3 with TRBJ2-5, with 11 bases fitting TRBD2. There are 17 residues in the CDR3. Germline CDR1 and CDR2: LGHNA and YSLEER. V was pared by 10 bases and J by 5 bases, with 18 bases of the junction left unmatched. The chain's CDR3 is CATNQAASGRTGETQYF. The DNA for the CDR3 is TGCGCCACTAACCAAGCGGCTAGCGGGAGGACTGGTGAGACCCAGTACTTC.

This chain joins TRBV6-6 and TRBJ1-5; D remains ambiguous. V dropped 3 bases and J dropped 2 bases, with 11 bases sitting between them. The CDR3 contains 15 residues. CDR1 and CDR2 (germline): MNHNY, SVGAGI (reference sequence). CDR3 nucleotide sequence: TGTGCCAGCAGTTATGGGAGGATGGGCAATCAGCCCCAGCATTTT. Translation gives CASSYGRMGNQPQHF.

The chain couples TRBV2 to TRBJ1-4; unclear D gene. The germline gives CDR1 SNHLY, CDR2 FYNNEI. CDR3 size: 14 residues. The V end was cut by 8 bases, the J end by 0 bases, with 10 bases between. Here the CDR3 DNA reads TGTGCCAGCCGGGCCACGACAACTAATGAAAAACTGTTTTTT. This encodes CASRATTTNEKLFF.

Points on this clonotype: The DNA is left out, because the CDR3 cannot be placed on it with certainty; the CDR3 is given as TCRdb lists it. This sequence joins TRBV4-1 and TRBJ2-1; the table's D call, TRBD1, was not checked against the DNA. With termini counted, the CDR3 has 18 amino acids. CDR1 and CDR2 from the germline V gene are MGHRA and YSYEKL. The CDR3 loop reads CASSQAWGGGSSYNEQLF.